This T cell receptor beta chain came from a study of T cells in Graves' hyperthyroidism and ophthalmopathy. With 1 base removed from V and 6 bases from J, the gap between germline ends came to 15 bases. Germline-derived CDR1 and CDR2 are MGHRA and YSYEKL. This CDR3 is built from 15 residues. TCR beta CDR3 region amplification was performed from RNA transcripts. The HTBI primer set drove a first-round RT-PCR of the TCR CDR3. MiXCR, run by TCRdb on the multiplex PCR reads, gives a single entry per CDR3 protein. Of 800,000 or so distinct CDR3 sequences in the sample, about 38% were seen once. The chain links TRBV4-1 to TRBJ1-1; D is possibly TRBD1 (6 bases). This receptor was taken from a man aged 18 to 30 with Graves' hyperthyroidism. Sequencing was done on a sample of blood. In DNA form, the CDR3 reads TGCGCCAGCAGCCAAGGGCAGGGGTCGGGTTCTGAAGCTTTCTTT. It yields the protein CASSQGQGSGSEAFF.